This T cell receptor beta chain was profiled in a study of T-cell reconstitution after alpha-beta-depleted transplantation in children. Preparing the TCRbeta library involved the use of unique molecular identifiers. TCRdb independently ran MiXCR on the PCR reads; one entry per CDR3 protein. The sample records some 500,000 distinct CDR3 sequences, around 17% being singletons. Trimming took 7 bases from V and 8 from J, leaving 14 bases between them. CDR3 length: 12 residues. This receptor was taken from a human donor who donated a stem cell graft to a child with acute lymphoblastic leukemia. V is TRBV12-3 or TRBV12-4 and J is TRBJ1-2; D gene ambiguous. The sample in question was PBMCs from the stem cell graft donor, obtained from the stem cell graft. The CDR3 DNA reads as TGTGCCAGCATCACCCTCAGAGGAGGCTACACCTTC. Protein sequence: CASITLRGGYTF.